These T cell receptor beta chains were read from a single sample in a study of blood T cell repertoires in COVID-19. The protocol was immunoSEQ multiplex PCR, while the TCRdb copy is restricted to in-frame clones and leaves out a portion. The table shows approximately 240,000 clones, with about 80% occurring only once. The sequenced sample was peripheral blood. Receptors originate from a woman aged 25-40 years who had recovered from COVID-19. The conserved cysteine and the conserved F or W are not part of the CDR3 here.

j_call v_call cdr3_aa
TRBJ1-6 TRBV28 ASSFRGSPLH
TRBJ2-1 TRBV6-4 ASSDSSGSSYNEQF
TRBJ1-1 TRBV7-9 ASSPPAGVNTEAF
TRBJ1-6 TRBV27 ASQAEAAYNSPLH
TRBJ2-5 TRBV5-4 ASSRDVGGETQY
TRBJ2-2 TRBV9 ASSVWKGPGAGELF
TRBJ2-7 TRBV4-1 ASSPLWAGGLPSYEQY
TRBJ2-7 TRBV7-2 ASSPEVQRSYEQY
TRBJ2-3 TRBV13 ASSRQGYSTDTQY
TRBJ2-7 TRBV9 ASSSSGNSYEQY
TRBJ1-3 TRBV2 ASSEVPHGSGNTIY
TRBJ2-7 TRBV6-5 ASSYEAGGPYEQY
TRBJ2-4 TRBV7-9 ASRPGQGGNIQY
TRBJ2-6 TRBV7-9 ASSLRDSQDVSGANVLT
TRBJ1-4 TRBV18 ASSPDRGNEQKLF
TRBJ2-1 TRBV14 ASSQEASFGYNEQF
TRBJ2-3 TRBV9 ASTSTGGLDTQY
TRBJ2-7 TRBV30 AWTVAGTTYEQY
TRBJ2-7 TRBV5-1 ASSFSGLSSYEQY
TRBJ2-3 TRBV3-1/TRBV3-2 ASGTRDYGIDTQY
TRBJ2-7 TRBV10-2 ASSELGQQGNGEQY
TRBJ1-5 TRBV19 ASSMGSVGGQPQH
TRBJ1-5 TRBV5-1 ASSPTGVNQPQH
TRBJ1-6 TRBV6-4 ASRSTGGLSPLH
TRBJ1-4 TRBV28 ASLLGGDEKLF
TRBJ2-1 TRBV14 ASSHDRGPYNEQF
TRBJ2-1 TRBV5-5 ASSLGILADYNEQF
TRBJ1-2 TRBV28 ASRTGYGYT
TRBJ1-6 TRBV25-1 ASRGTGVNSPLH
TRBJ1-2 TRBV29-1 SVVAGSLGIGDGSGYT
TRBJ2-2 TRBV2 ASSEYGLNTGELF
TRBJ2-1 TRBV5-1 ASSLARAVNEQF
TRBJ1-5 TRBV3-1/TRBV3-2 ASSQDHTRNQPQH
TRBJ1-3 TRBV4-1 ASSQEGASGNTIY
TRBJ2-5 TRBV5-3 ARSLSEIVGQETQY
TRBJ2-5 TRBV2 ASRGGQIQETQY
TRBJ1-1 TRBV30 ASKGQPNTEAF
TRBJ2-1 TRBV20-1 SASVGAHRKSYNEQF
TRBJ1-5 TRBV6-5 ASTATGTGNQPQH
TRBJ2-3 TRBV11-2 ASSPGLPSGRQTQY
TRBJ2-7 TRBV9 ASSVAGQASYEQY
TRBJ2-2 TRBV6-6 ASSGSGWSGQWGTGELF
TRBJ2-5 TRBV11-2 ASSFYTGRAQY
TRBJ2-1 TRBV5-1 ASSPRQTGEQF
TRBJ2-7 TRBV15 ATSSRGPYYEQY
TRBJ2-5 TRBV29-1 SLKDRGYGAQY
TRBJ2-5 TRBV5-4 ASSGTGEYVETQY
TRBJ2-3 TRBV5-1 ASSFQSEVDTQY
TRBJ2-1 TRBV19 ASSYPGGNNEQF
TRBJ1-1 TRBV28 ATLQGSGGGTEAF
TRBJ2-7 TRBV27 ASSFLTPGQGKYEQY
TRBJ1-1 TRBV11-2 ASSLGGYRGNTEAF
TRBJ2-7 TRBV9 ASSVYTETEQY
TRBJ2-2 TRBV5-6 ASSSGLMNTGELF
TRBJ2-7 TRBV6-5 ASSRVEQY
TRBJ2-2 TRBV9 ASSAFPTGELF
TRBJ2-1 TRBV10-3 AIRWGEREFEQF
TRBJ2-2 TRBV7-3 ASSSSAQATNTGELF
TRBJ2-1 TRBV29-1 SVAGGDRAYNEQF